This entry is about one TCR beta chain. This sample was taken from a study of blood T cell repertoires in COVID-19. Across the whole study: There were acute and convalescent COVID-19 samples, and they came from the United States, Italy and Spain. Sources were T cells, B-cell-depleted T cells, or PBMCs; the material itself was cDNA or gDNA.

Authors' analysis steps: Counts of nucleated cells, estimated from reference gene primer amplification, were obtained. The protocol was immunoSEQ multiplex PCR, while the TCRdb copy is restricted to in-frame clones and leaves out a portion. D and trimming were read from the DNA, whereas the V and J calls and clone size are those reported in that table. This repertoire shows 150,000 to 200,000 clones, about 88% found once; its top ten account for around 20%. This TCR was recovered from a woman of 80 years or more with acute or convalescent COVID-19. Sequencing was done on a sample of peripheral blood.

CDR3 nucleotides: TGTGCCAGCAGTGAAGGGTTGGGACAGGGGGCGTATCAGCCCCAGCATTTT. Translated: CASSEGLGQGAYQPQHF. The chain employs TRBV6-1 and TRBJ1-5, with 12 positions matching TRBD1. Germline loops: CDR1 MNHNS, CDR2 SASEGT. V gave up 1 base and J gave up 5 bases; unmatched junction bases: 6. This CDR3 region has 17 residues.